The next 13 T cell receptor beta chains were all read from a single sample in a study of blood T cell repertoires in COVID-19 (dated by TCRdb to the early 2020s). The method was the immunoSEQ multiplex PCR assay. As stored in TCRdb, this immuneACCESS dataset retains in-frame rearrangements with V and J assigned. A fraction of the clones does not appear; measured against another copy, unresolved V genes explain less than half of the discrepancy, and the remainder lacks a known reason. The sample contains roughly 70,000 clones, roughly four fifths of them found a single time. The ten largest clones add up to around 4.1% of the sample. Sample: peripheral blood. The receptors derive from a woman aged 55-69 years with acute or convalescent COVID-19.

The genes are TRBV6-5 and TRBJ1-3; D might be TRBD1 (5 bases). Per the germline V gene, CDR1 is MNHEY and CDR2 is SVGAGI. CDR3 size: 15 residues. V was clipped by 8 bases and J by 0 bases, with 14 bases between them. The CDR3 bases are TGTGCCAGCCGCACAGGCATTACCTCTGGAAACACCATATATTTT. It encodes CASRTGITSGNTIYF.

The chain recombines TRBV12-3 or TRBV12-4 with TRBJ2-7; D unresolved. V was pared by 4 bases and J by 2 bases, with 3 bases between. The CDR3 runs 11 residues. The CDR3 region is CASSSTYEQYF. Here the CDR3 DNA reads TGTGCCAGCAGTTCAACCTACGAGCAGTACTTC.

The V and J genes are TRBV5-4 and TRBJ1-2; TRBD1 matches at 7 bases. CDR3 size: 16 residues. The V and J ends lost 4 bases and 5 bases, in that order; junction bases with no gene match: 14. CDR1 SGHNT and CDR2 YYREEE come from the germline V gene (reference sequence). The chain's CDR3 is CASSDGTAISLYGYTF. The CDR3 DNA reads TGTGCCAGCAGCGACGGGACAGCAATTTCCCTGTATGGCTACACCTTC.

The rearrangement joins TRBV5-6 to TRBJ1-6, with D possibly being TRBD1 (6 bases). The CDR3 contains 15 residues. Per the germline V gene, CDR1 is SGHDT and CDR2 is YYEEEE. The ends were cut back, 4 bases at V and 10 bases at J, with 18 bases in the middle. CDR3 sequence (DNA): TGTGCCAGCAGCCCCTATACAGGGTTCGGGTCACCCCTCCACTTT. The encoded protein is CASSPYTGFGSPLHF.

V and J are TRBV6-6 and TRBJ1-1; D is unresolved. The CDR3 contains 15 residues. CDR1 is MNHNY, CDR2 SVGAGI, per germline (reference sequence). Trimming stripped 6 bases from V and 6 bases from J, with 20 bases between. CDR3 sequence: CASSPLDSSLAEAFF. Written as DNA, the CDR3 is TGTGCCAGCAGCCCCCTAGATTCTTCTTTGGCTGAAGCTTTCTTT.

This clone was observed a handful of times. This chain links TRBV19 with TRBJ1-1; D gene uncertain. Germline CDR1 is LNHDA and CDR2 is SQIVND (reference sequence). This CDR3 is built from 13 residues. Trimming removed 3 bases at V and 4 bases at J, with 9 bases between. CDR3: CASSMFGSTEAFF. CDR3 coding DNA: TGTGCCAGTAGTATGTTTGGGAGCACTGAAGCTTTCTTT.

The chain uses TRBV7-9 and TRBJ1-2; 8 bases map to TRBD1. The junction had 4 bases not matched to a gene; V was cut back by 5 bases and J by 2 bases. CDR3 size: 14 residues. Germline loops: CDR1 SEHNR, CDR2 FQNEAQ (reference sequence). CDR3 nucleotides: TGTGCCAGCAGCCCTCGACAGGGGAACTATGGCTACACCTTC. Its protein product is CASSPRQGNYGYTF.

CDR3 sequence (DNA): TGTGCCAGCAGCTTAGCGGGGGGCTCCTTTAATGAGCAGTTCTTC. It specifies CASSLAGGSFNEQFF. The V call is TRBV7-3, the J call TRBJ2-1; TRBD2 agrees at 8 bases. CDR1 SGHTA and CDR2 FQGTGA come from the germline V gene. CDR3 length equals 15 residues. The J segment lost 7 bases and the V segment lost 2 bases, leaving 7 bases of the junction unmatched.

The CDR3 spells CASTGQARGEEQYF. The CDR3 nucleotides read TGCGCCAGCACAGGACAGGCCCGCGGTGAGGAGCAGTACTTC. The chain combines TRBV5-1 with TRBJ2-7; 7 bases fit TRBD1. The CDR3 spans 14 residues. J was trimmed by 7 bases and V by 6 bases; bases with no gene match: 13. CDR1 and CDR2 (germline): SGHRS, YFSETQ. The variable domain in full, completed from reference TRBV5-1 and TRBJ2-7, reads KAGVTQTPRYLIKTRGQQVTLSCSPISGHRSVSWYQQTPGQGLQFLFEYFSETQRNKGNFPGRFSGRQFSNSRSEMNVSTLELGDSALYLCASTGQARGEEQYFGPGTRLTVT.

This clone was detected only once. This chain connects TRBV2 to TRBJ1-4; no clear D gene. The germline V gene encodes CDR1 SNHLY and CDR2 FYNNEI. Trimming pared 6 bases from V and 4 bases from J, leaving 3 bases between. CDR3 length: 11 amino acids. The CDR3 loop reads CASSYNEKLFF. CDR3 sequence (DNA): TGTGCCAGCAGCTATAATGAAAAACTGTTTTTT.

J is TRBJ1-3 and V is TRBV12-3 or TRBV12-4; the match to TRBD1 covers 7 bases. The CDR3 runs 12 residues. The ends lost 7 bases at V and 7 bases at J; junction bases unmatched: 4. The DNA for the CDR3 is TGTGCCAGCAACCTACAGGGGAACACCATATATTTT. Encoded protein: CASNLQGNTIYF.

The rearrangement links TRBV6-5 to TRBJ1-2; D remains ambiguous. Trimming stripped 5 bases from V and 1 base from J, with 11 bases between. Germline CDR1 and CDR2: MNHEY and SVGAGI. This CDR3 has 14 residues. The CDR3 sequence: CASSTRGNNYGYTF. The CDR3 nucleotides are TGTGCCAGCAGTACTCGAGGGAATAACTATGGCTACACCTTC.

This chain's CDR3 is CSVELGRNEQFF. The CDR3 DNA reads TGCAGCGTTGAACTGGGGCGCAATGAGCAGTTCTTC. V is TRBV29-1 and J is TRBJ2-1; D may be TRBD1 (5 bases). V was trimmed by 2 bases and J by 6 bases, leaving 8 bases between them. The CDR3 is made up of 12 amino acids. Germline assignment: CDR1 SQVTM and CDR2 ANQGSEA.